This T cell receptor beta chain was sequenced during a study of vaccination and CD4 T cells after COVID-19. Looking at the study overall: Overlapping spike peptides from SARS-CoV-2, HCoV-NL63, HCoV-OC43 and HCoV-229E served to stimulate the cells.

Trimming took off 3 bases at V and 3 bases at J, with 9 bases between the two ends. The CDR3 has 13 residues. General study findings and limits: Convalescent patients gained a median approximately 90% of their reactive clones only post-vaccination.

Specified treatment: roughly 11-day PBMC culture with coronavirus spike peptide pools or control peptides (ViraFEST assay). Per well, more than 1.5 million PBMCs were cultured in the presence of around 11 IU/ml IL-2 and roughly 10 ug/ml peptide pools. At the Johns Hopkins FTIC core, DNA taken from cultured CD4+ T cells was sequenced by way of the Oncomine TCR Beta short-read assay. From the PCR reads, TCRdb called clonotypes with MiXCR, one entry per CDR3 protein. The sample records about 11,000 distinct CDR3 sequences, 69% being singletons. A note on this clonotype: The antigen remains unidentified.

This receptor was obtained from a human donor who had recovered from COVID-19. Sequencing was carried out using CD4+ T cells from blood, cultured in vitro. The V and J genes are TRBV12-3 or TRBV12-4 and TRBJ2-7, with D possibly matching TRBD2 (5 bases). This CDR3 is CASSLRDRYEQYF. CDR3 nucleotides: TGTGCCAGCAGTTTGAGGGATCGCTACGAGCAGTACTTC.